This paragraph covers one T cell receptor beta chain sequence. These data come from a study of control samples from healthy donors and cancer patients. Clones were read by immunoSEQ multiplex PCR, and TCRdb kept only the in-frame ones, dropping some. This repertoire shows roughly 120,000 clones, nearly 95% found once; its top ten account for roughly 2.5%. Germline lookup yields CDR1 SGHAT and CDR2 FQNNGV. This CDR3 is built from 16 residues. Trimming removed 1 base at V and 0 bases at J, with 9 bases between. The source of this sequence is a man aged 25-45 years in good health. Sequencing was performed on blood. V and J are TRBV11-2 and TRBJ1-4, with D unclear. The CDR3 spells CASSLGLSATNEKLFF. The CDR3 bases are TGTGCCAGCAGCTTAGGCTTAAGTGCAACTAATGAAAAACTGTTTTTT.